This TCR beta chain was sequenced during a study of shared clonotypes between healthy human individuals. Data came from immunoSEQ multiplex PCR; TCRdb stores just in-frame clones and leaves some out. In the table there are around 980,000 clones, approximately 80% of which are singletons. Trimming took 4 bases from V and 4 from J; bases not matched to a gene: 9. CDR3 length equals 15 residues. The germline CDR1 and CDR2 sequences are SEHNR and FQNEAQ (reference sequence). The investigators split CD4+ cells into a CD45RA+ naive subset and a CD45RA-negative memory subset. The rearrangement links TRBV7-9 to TRBJ1-1; 7 positions match TRBD1. What was sequenced was memory CD4+ T cells from PBMCs. Subset here: CD45RA-negative fraction. The clonotype comes from a man between 18 and 29 years old in good health. Some clones in this sample may be carry-over from other donors' samples. The CDR3 reads CASSYRSTGFTEAFF. The CDR3 nucleotides are TGTGCCAGCAGCTACCGATCGACAGGGTTCACTGAAGCTTTCTTT.